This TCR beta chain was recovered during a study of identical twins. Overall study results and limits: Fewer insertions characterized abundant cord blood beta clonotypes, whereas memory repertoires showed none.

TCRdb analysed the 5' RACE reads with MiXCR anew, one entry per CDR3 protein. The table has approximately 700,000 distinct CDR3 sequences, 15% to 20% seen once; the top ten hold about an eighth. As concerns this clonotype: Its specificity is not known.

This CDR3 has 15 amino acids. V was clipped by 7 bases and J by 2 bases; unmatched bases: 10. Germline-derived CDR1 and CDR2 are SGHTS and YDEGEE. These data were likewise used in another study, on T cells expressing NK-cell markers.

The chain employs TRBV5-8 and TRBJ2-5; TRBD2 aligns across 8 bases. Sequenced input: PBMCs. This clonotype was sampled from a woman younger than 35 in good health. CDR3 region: CASGSGTRVQETQYF. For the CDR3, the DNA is TGTGCCAGCGGTAGCGGGACTAGAGTTCAAGAGACCCAGTACTTC. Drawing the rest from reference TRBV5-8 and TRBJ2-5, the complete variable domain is EAGVTQSPTHLIKTRGQQATLRCSPISGHTSVYWYQQALGLGLQFLLWYDEGEERNRGNFPPRFSGRQFPNYSSELNVNALELEDSALYLCASGSGTRVQETQYFGPGTRLLVL.